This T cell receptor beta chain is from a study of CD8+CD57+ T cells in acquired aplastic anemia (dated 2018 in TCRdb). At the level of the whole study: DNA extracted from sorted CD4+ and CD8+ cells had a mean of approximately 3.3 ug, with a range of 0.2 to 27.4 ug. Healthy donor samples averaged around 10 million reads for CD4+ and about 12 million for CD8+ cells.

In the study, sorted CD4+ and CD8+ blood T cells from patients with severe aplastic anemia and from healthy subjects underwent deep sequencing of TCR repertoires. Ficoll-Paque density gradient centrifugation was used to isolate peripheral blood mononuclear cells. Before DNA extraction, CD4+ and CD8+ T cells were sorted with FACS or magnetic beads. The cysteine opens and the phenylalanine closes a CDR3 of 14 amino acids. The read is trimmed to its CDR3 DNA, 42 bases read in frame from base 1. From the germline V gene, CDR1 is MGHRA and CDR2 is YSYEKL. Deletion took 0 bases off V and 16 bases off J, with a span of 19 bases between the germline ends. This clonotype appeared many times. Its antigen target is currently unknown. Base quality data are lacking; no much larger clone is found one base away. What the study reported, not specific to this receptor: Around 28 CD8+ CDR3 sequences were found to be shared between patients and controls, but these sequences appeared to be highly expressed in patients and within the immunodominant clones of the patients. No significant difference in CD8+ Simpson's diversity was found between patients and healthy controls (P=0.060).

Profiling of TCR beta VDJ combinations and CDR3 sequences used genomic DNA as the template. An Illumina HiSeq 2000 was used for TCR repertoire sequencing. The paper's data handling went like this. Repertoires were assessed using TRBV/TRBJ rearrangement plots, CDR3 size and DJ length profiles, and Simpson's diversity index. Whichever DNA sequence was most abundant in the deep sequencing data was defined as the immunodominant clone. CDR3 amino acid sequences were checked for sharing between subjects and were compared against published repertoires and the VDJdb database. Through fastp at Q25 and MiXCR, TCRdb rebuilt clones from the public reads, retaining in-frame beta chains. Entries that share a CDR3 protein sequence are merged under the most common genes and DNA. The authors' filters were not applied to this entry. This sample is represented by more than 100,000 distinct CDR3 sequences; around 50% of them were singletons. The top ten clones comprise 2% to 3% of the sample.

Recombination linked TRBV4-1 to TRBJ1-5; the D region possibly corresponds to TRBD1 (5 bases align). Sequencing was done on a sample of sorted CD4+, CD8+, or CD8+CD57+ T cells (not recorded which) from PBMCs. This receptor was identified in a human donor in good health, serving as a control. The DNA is TGCGCCAGCAGCCAAGAGGAGGAGAGGGGCTTGTTACATTTT. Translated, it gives CASSQEEERGLLHF.